What follows are 31 T cell receptor beta chains derived from one specimen sequenced in a study of T cells in women clearing cervical HPV infection. Clones were read by immunoSEQ multiplex PCR, and TCRdb kept only the in-frame ones, dropping some. The sample totals under 20,000 clones. Sequences were obtained from blood buffy coat. The receptors shown here come from a woman between 18 and 75 years old with a cervical HPV16 infection that either progressed to CIN3+ or cleared (not recorded which).

In the case of this clone: One end of the junction fails to match germline, which may point to a read error. The read halts 3 residues ahead of the CDR3 end, with the missing end drawn from the germline J gene. The genes are TRBV7-6 and TRBJ2-5; 9 bases align to TRBD2. Germline CDR1 and CDR2: SGHVS and FNYEAQ. The CDR3 is made up of 18 amino acids. CDR3 DNA, as far as it was read: TGTGCCGGCAGCTCGGCGGGGGGGCCTGCTGGTCTCCAAGAGACC. Its protein is CAGSSAGGPAGLQET. The entire CDR3 reads CAGSSAGGPAGLQETQYF. Complete variable domain (other parts from reference TRBV7-6 and TRBJ2-5): GAGVSQSPRYKVTKRGQDVALRCDPISGHVSLYWYRQALGQGPEFLTYFNYEAQQDKSGLPNDRFSAERPEGSISTLTIQRTEQRDSAMYRCAGSSAGGPAGLQETQYFGPGTRLLVL.

As concerns this clone: The read finishes 3 residues shy of the CDR3 end, and the germline J gene is used to complete it. This chain connects TRBV20-1 to TRBJ2-5; TRBD1 aligns across 10 bases. V was pared by 8 bases and J by 3 bases, with 6 bases of the junction left unmatched. The CDR3 is 13 residues long. The germline gives CDR1 DFQATT, CDR2 SNEGSKA (reference sequence). CDR3 protein: CSTLGTGEETQYF. Partial CDR3 DNA: TGCAGTACTCTGGGGACAGGGGAAGAGACC.

A remark on this clone: The CDR3 extends 3 residues past the end of the read, so its final part is completed from the germline J gene. This chain uses TRBV19 with TRBJ1-2, with 9 bases lining up with TRBD1. The CDR3 has 14 residues. Germline CDR1 is LNHDA and CDR2 is SQIVND (reference sequence). The CDR3 loop is CASRRQGGNNDYTF. The sequenced part of the CDR3 DNA is TGTGCCAGTAGGAGACAGGGGGGAAACAATGAC.

On this clone itself: Coverage ceases 3 residues before the CDR3 finishes, and the germline J gene fills in the end. The rearrangement joins TRBV7-6 to TRBJ1-4, with 8 nucleotides matching TRBD1. The germline V gene encodes CDR1 SGHVS and CDR2 FNYEAQ. The CDR3 consists of 17 residues. CDR3 protein: CASSLRPLQGADSPLFF. CDR3 DNA (partial): TGTGCCAGCAGCCTCCGGCCTCTTCAGGGGGCGGATTCACCA.

With respect to this clone: The CDR3 end falls 3 residues outside the read, so it is completed with the germline J gene. This chain uses TRBV11-2 with TRBJ1-6, with D perhaps matching TRBD1 (6 bases). Trimming pared 1 base from V and 5 bases from J, leaving 9 bases between. CDR1 is SGHAT, CDR2 FQNNGV, per germline. CDR3 length equals 15 residues. CDR3 loop: CASSLVQGNNSPLHF. Incomplete CDR3 DNA: TGTGCCAGCAGCTTAGTACAGGGTAATAATTCACCC.

As for this clone: The read falls 3 residues short of the CDR3 end, and the missing part is taken from the germline J gene. The chain employs TRBV10-2 and TRBJ2-7, with 10 positions matching TRBD1. Trimming at V came to 8 bases and at J to 5 bases, leaving 3 bases not matched to a gene. Per germline, CDR1 WSHSY and CDR2 SAAADI. This CDR3 is 12 amino acids long. The DNA read from the CDR3 is TGCGCCAGCTCGGGACAGGGGAACGAG. This gives the protein CASSGQGNE. The entire CDR3 protein is CASSGQGNEQYF.

This chain's CDR3 is CASSTGQGVYEQYF. Incomplete CDR3 DNA: TGTGCCAGTAGTACGGGACAGGGGGTCTACGAG. The chain recombines TRBV19 with TRBJ2-7; 11 bases align to TRBD1. The read stops 3 residues short of the end of the CDR3; the missing end is completed from the germline J gene. This CDR3 contains 14 residues. After removal of 4 bases from V and 3 bases from J, the junction contained 2 bases not matched to a gene. Germline loops: CDR1 LNHDA, CDR2 SQIVND (reference sequence).

The part of the CDR3 DNA that was read is TGTGCCAGCAGCATACCGGGACAGGGT. Translation gives CASSIPGQG. In full, the CDR3 reads CASSIPGQGQYF. The rearrangement uses TRBV28 and TRBJ2-4; TRBD1 aligns across 9 bases. The CDR3 end falls 3 residues outside the read, so it is completed with the germline J gene. This CDR3 comprises 12 residues. Germline V lookup: CDR1 MDHEN, CDR2 SYDVKM.

Comments on this clone: The read ends 3 residues early relative to the CDR3; the germline J gene fills the gap. This rearrangement joins TRBV20-1 to TRBJ2-7; 9 positions agree with TRBD1. CDR1 and CDR2 from the germline V gene are DFQATT and SNEGSKA (reference sequence). The ends lost 2 bases at V and 6 bases at J; junction bases unmatched: 14. This CDR3 comprises 16 residues. This CDR3 reads CSARRDSRQGVGEQYF. CDR3 bases read: TGCAGTGCTAGACGAGATTCGAGACAGGGGGTTGGCGAG.

As regards this clone: From the germline J gene comes the end of the CDR3, since the read stops 3 residues before it. This chain connects TRBV6-1 to TRBJ2-1; D perhaps matches TRBD1 (5 bases). The germline gives CDR1 MNHNS, CDR2 SASEGT. This CDR3 is built from 14 residues. Deletions cut 2 bases from V and 7 bases from J, with 12 bases between. CDR3 amino acids: CASSERQGPNEQFF. The part of the CDR3 DNA that was read is TGTGCCAGCAGTGAAAGGCAGGGTCCGAATGAG.

On this clone itself: The read gets to within 3 residues of the CDR3 end, and the germline J gene fills in the rest. This sequence joins TRBV11-1 and TRBJ2-5, with D perhaps given as TRBD1 or TRBD2 (5 bases each). V was shortened by 3 bases and J by 7 bases, with 15 bases between the two germline ends. The CDR3 has 14 residues. Germline CDR1 and CDR2: SGHAT and FQDESV (reference sequence). Incomplete CDR3 DNA: TGTGCCAGCAGCTTGGGCAGGGAGCATGGGACC. Protein product: CASSLGREHGT. The full-length CDR3 reads as CASSLGREHGTQYF. Full variable domain (missing parts from reference TRBV11-1 and TRBJ2-5): EAEVAQSPRYKITEKSQAVAFWCDPISGHATLYWYRQILGQGPELLVQFQDESVVDDSQLPKDRFSAERLKGVDSTLKIQPAELGDSAMYLCASSLGREHGTQYFGPGTRLLVL.

Of note for this clone: The read gets to within 3 residues of the CDR3 end, and the germline J gene fills in the rest. The rearrangement joins TRBV19 to TRBJ1-2, with D possibly being TRBD1 (5 bases). The CDR3 is 14 residues long. Per germline, CDR1 LNHDA and CDR2 SQIVND (reference sequence). The CDR3 DNA, read in part, is TGTGCCAGCTCTAGCGGGGGGGTAGCGAGTGAC. This gives the protein CASSSGGVASD. The whole CDR3 reads CASSSGGVASDYTF.

As concerns this clone: The missing CDR3 end, 3 residues past where the read stops, is filled in from the germline J gene. The rearrangement uses TRBV27 and TRBJ1-6, with TRBD1 matching over 10 bases. V shed 1 base and J 7 bases; nucleotides not matched to a gene: 7. The CDR3 is 17 amino acids. The germline V gene has CDR1 MNHEY and CDR2 SMNVEV (reference sequence). The CDR3 protein is CASSLFPTGGLNSPLHF. Incomplete CDR3 DNA: TGTGCCAGCAGTTTATTCCCGACAGGGGGCTTGAATTCACCC.

With respect to this clone: The read gets to within 3 residues of the CDR3 end, and the germline J gene fills in the rest. The V and J genes are TRBV5-4 and TRBJ1-1; 7 bases are a match to TRBD1. V was clipped by 5 bases and J by 2 bases; unmatched bases: 6. Germline loops: CDR1 SGHNT, CDR2 YYREEE (reference sequence). This CDR3 is 14 amino acids long. CDR3 loop: CASRRDSPNTEAFF. The sequenced CDR3 bases are TGTGCCAGCAGAAGGGACAGTCCAAACACTGAA.

A note on this clone: The read finishes 3 residues shy of the CDR3 end, and the germline J gene is used to complete it. The J gene is TRBJ2-3, the V gene TRBV7-6, with 13 bases identical to TRBD2. In germline, CDR1 is SGHVS, CDR2 FNYEAQ. V lost 5 bases and J lost 3; bases outside the gene matches: 5. The CDR3 consists of 16 residues. CDR3 sequence: CASSTLAGGRTDTQYF. The covered CDR3 bases are TGTGCCAGCAGCACACTAGCGGGGGGGAGGACAGATACG.

As regards this clone: Read data end 3 residues before the CDR3 end; the end is taken from the germline J gene. This rearrangement joins TRBV18 to TRBJ2-3, with 10 nucleotides matching TRBD1. This CDR3 has 15 residues. Germline loops: CDR1 KGHSH, CDR2 LQKENI. CDR3 residues: CASSPGTGANQPQYF. The DNA read from the CDR3 is TGTGCCAGCTCACCCGGGACAGGGGCCAATCAGCCG.

The CDR3 is CAWKLGTSSYNEQFF. CDR3 DNA (partial): TGTGCCTGGAAATTGGGGACTAGCTCCTACAATGAG. V and J are TRBV30 and TRBJ2-1; 8 bases are shared with TRBD2. The read halts 3 residues ahead of the CDR3 end, with the missing end drawn from the germline J gene. The CDR3 spans 15 residues. Trimming cost V 4 bases and J 0 bases; bases outside gene matches: 5. Germline V lookup: CDR1 GTSNPN, CDR2 SVGIG (reference sequence).

The CDR3 is CAWRSGKGVTGELFF. CDR3 bases read: TGTGCCTGGAGGTCAGGAAAAGGTGTCACCGGGGAG. The rearrangement joins TRBV30 to TRBJ2-2, with D unresolved. With the read ending 3 residues before the CDR3 end, the germline J gene is used to fill in that end. Germline assignment: CDR1 GTSNPN and CDR2 SVGIG (reference sequence). The CDR3 extends over 15 amino acids. V lost 3 bases and J 4 bases, leaving 15 bases between the germline ends.

About this clone itself: The CDR3 goes on 3 residues after the read ends, and that part is filled in from the germline J gene. V and J are TRBV5-1 and TRBJ1-4, with TRBD1 matching 7 bases. In germline, CDR1 is SGHRS, CDR2 YFSETQ. The J segment lost 7 bases and the V segment lost 0 bases, leaving 3 bases of the junction unmatched. The CDR3 contains 14 residues. The CDR3 is CASSLGQGSEKLFF. The CDR3 bases that were read are TGCGCCAGCAGCTTGGGACAGGGCAGTGAAAAA.

Points on this clone: Its ends do not fully match the called genes, so a read error is possible. The CDR3 end is not reached by the read, which stops 3 residues before it; the germline J gene fills it in. This same CDR3 is encoded by further DNA sequences in the sample. V usage is TRBV19 and J usage is TRBJ1-3, with D perhaps matching TRBD1 (5 bases). The CDR3 is 15 amino acids. CDR1 is LNHDA and CDR2 is SQIVND in the germline V gene (reference sequence). CDR3 sequence: CASSISGFSGNTIYF. The part of the CDR3 DNA that was read is TGTGCCAGTAGCATCTCAGGGTTTTCTGGAAACACG.

A remark on this clone: From the germline J gene comes the end of the CDR3, since the read stops 3 residues before it. V usage is TRBV11-2 and J usage is TRBJ1-1; D not resolved. This CDR3 comprises 13 residues. Trimming removed 2 bases at V and 3 bases at J, with 7 bases between. Per the germline V gene, CDR1 is SGHAT and CDR2 is FQNNGV. CDR3 protein: CASSLLGDTEAFF. CDR3 DNA, as far as it was read: TGTGCCAGCAGCTTACTCGGGGACACTGAA. Combining the CDR3 with reference TRBV11-2 and TRBJ1-1 gives the whole variable domain EAGVAQSPRYKIIEKRQSVAFWCNPISGHATLYWYQQILGQGPKLLIQFQNNGVVDDSQLPKDRFSAERLKGVDSTLKIQPAKLEDSAVYLCASSLLGDTEAFFGQGTRLTVV.

In the case of this clone: The read halts 3 residues ahead of the CDR3 end, with the missing end drawn from the germline J gene. V gene TRBV5-1 combines with J gene TRBJ2-2, with 9 nucleotides matching TRBD1. CDR3 length: 14 residues. From germline, CDR1 is SGHRS and CDR2 YFSETQ. The CDR3 here is CASSLEGTGHALFF. Incomplete CDR3 DNA: TGCGCCAGCAGCTTGGAGGGGACAGGGCATGCG.

Worth noting for this clone: The CDR3 is cut off 3 residues early in the read; its end comes from the germline J gene. J is TRBJ1-1 and V is TRBV6-4; 7 positions match TRBD1. Per the germline V gene, CDR1 is MRHNA and CDR2 is SNTAGT. There are 14 residues in the CDR3. The CDR3 bases that were read are TGTGCCAGCAGTGACGCCCCAAGGACAGGAGAA. This codes for CASSDAPRTGE. The complete CDR3 protein is CASSDAPRTGEAFF.

A word on this clone: The read terminates 3 residues ahead of where the CDR3 ends, so the germline J gene completes it. V gene TRBV7-8 combines with J gene TRBJ2-7; 11 bases agree with TRBD2. Germline assignment: CDR1 SGHVS and CDR2 FQNEAQ. CDR3 length: 14 amino acids. V lost 7 bases and J lost 4; bases outside the gene matches: 6. CDR3 loop: CASTRLAGNYEQYF. The sequenced CDR3 bases are TGTGCCAGCACCCGACTAGCGGGGAATTACGAG. The full variable domain, its missing parts supplied by reference TRBV7-8 and TRBJ2-7, is GAGVSQSPRYKVAKRGQDVALRCDPISGHVSLFWYQQALGQGPEFLTYFQNEAQLDKSGLPSDRFFAERPEGSVSTLKIQRTQQEDSAVYLCASTRLAGNYEQYFGPGTRLTVT.

With respect to this clone: The read ends 3 residues early relative to the CDR3; the germline J gene fills the gap. V is TRBV6-2 or TRBV6-3 and J is TRBJ1-2, with 12 bases that match TRBD1. CDR1 and CDR2 (germline): MNHEY, SVGEGT. The CDR3 has 17 amino acids. V lost 2 bases, J lost 3 bases, and 7 bases stayed unmatched. The CDR3 bases that were read are TGTGCCAGCAGTTACGTCACGGGACAGGGGGCAGACTATGGC. Encoded protein: CASSYVTGQGADYG. The complete CDR3 protein is CASSYVTGQGADYGYTF.

CDR3 DNA (partial): TGTGCCAGCAGCTTGCGCAGGGAGTATGGC. Its translation is CASSLRREYG. The CDR3 in its entirety is CASSLRREYGYTF. The chain employs TRBV5-8 and TRBJ1-2; D is possibly TRBD1 (5 bases). The read is 3 residues too short to cover the CDR3 end, so that end is filled in from the germline J gene. The V end was cut by 1 base, the J end by 5 bases, with 9 bases between. Germline CDR1 reads SGHTS; CDR2 reads YDEGEE. This CDR3 has 13 residues.

In regard to this clone: The read terminates 3 residues before the CDR3 end, so the remaining end is supplied by the germline J gene. This chain links TRBV19 with TRBJ2-3, with TRBD2 as a possible D gene (7 bases). Germline V gene sequence: CDR1 LNHDA, CDR2 SQIVND (reference sequence). Trimming removed 1 base from V and 6 bases from J, with 14 bases in between. This CDR3 is 15 amino acids long. The CDR3 here is CASSIAWGGRDTQYF. CDR3 DNA, as far as it was read: TGTGCCAGTAGTATAGCGTGGGGGGGCCGGGATACG.

Of note for this clone: The read terminates 3 residues ahead of where the CDR3 ends, so the germline J gene completes it. The J gene is TRBJ2-5, the V gene TRBV19, with 8 bases matching TRBD1. The CDR3 totals 16 residues. Unmatched junction bases numbered 6, after V lost 2 bases and J lost 1 base. Germline lookup yields CDR1 LNHDA and CDR2 SQIVND (reference sequence). The CDR3 sequence: CASSISSGQAQETQYF. The CDR3 DNA, read in part, is TGTGCCAGTAGTATATCCTCGGGACAGGCCCAAGAGACC.

CDR3 amino acids: CASSYETLAGVTDTQYF. The DNA read from the CDR3 is TGTGCCAGCAGTTACGAGACTCTAGCGGGGGTCACAGATACC. The rearrangement joins TRBV6-2 or TRBV6-3 to TRBJ2-5; the match to TRBD2 covers 10 bases. The read halts 3 residues ahead of the CDR3 end, with the missing end drawn from the germline J gene. The CDR3 length is 17 residues. Germline V gives CDR1 MNHEY, CDR2 SVGEGT.

Notes on this clone: Read data end 3 residues before the CDR3 end; the end is taken from the germline J gene. V and J are TRBV28 and TRBJ1-5; 11 bases align to TRBD1. The CDR3 is made up of 16 amino acids. The germline V gene encodes CDR1 MDHEN and CDR2 SYDVKM. V trimming: 6 bases; J trimming: 7 bases; junction bases outside the gene matches: 11. The chain's CDR3 is CASSPQGTGGFQPQHF. The DNA read from the CDR3 is TGTGCCAGCAGCCCACAAGGGACAGGGGGTTTCCAGCCC.

Details on this clone: The missing CDR3 end, 3 residues past where the read stops, is filled in from the germline J gene. The rearrangement uses TRBV5-1 and TRBJ2-5; TRBD2 matches at 8 bases. This CDR3 is built from 18 residues. Germline CDR1 and CDR2: SGHRS and YFSETQ. V shed 5 bases, J shed 3 bases, and the junction held 18 bases outside the gene matches. This CDR3 reads CASSLPTDGGASEETQYF. The CDR3 bases that were read are TGCGCCAGCAGTTTGCCTACCGACGGGGGGGCGAGTGAAGAGACC.